The present entry profiles one TCR beta chain with its context. The antigen is unknown. At one of its ends the junction is not consistent with the germline gene, which may arise from a read error. Primers: 60 Vbeta forward and 13 Jbeta reverse. Libraries were prepared by immunoSEQ multiplex PCR; TCRdb keeps only in-frame clonotypes and omits some of them. The table has roughly 180,000 clones, 80% to 90% seen once. The sample belongs to a study of cytomegalovirus exposure and HLA in healthy donors. Study background: Genotyping showed roughly 76% of almost 400 donors falling in the Caucasian-associated ancestry cluster.

The CDR3 is 17 residues long. CDR1 and CDR2 from the germline V gene are SEHNR and FQNEAQ (reference sequence). Study-wide results and limits: The listing of 150 to 200 TCR beta chains classed them as cytomegalovirus-associated. Across HLA loci, a later analysis found differing TCR association rates, with DRB1 most and HLA-C fewest.

The chain couples TRBV7-9 to TRBJ2-7, with 8 positions matching TRBD1. The sequence was collected from a man younger than 35 in good health and CMV-seropositive. Sequenced material: PBMCs. CDR3 residues: CSSSLLGQGAGTYEQYF. CDR3 DNA sequence: TGTTCCAGCAGCTTATTGGGTCAGGGGGCTGGGACCTACGAGCAGTACTTC. Variable domain in full (rest from reference TRBV7-9 and TRBJ2-7): DTGVSQNPRHKITKRGQNVTFRCDPISEHNRLYWYRQTLGQGPEFLTYFQNEAQLEKSRLLSDRFSAERPKGSFSTLEIQRTEQGDSAMYLCSSSLLGQGAGTYEQYFGPGTRLTVT.